A single sample gave rise to the 21 T cell receptor beta chains below, sequenced in a study of cytomegalovirus exposure and HLA in healthy donors (dated by TCRdb to 2016 to 2017). Receptor libraries were prepared by the immunoSEQ multiplex PCR assay. For the multiplex PCR, a mixture combining 60 forward primers for TCR Vbeta segments and 13 reverse primers for TCR Jbeta segments was used. This is the immuneACCESS table as TCRdb keeps it, with only in-frame sequences that have V and J called. A part of the clones is gone; compared with another copy, unresolved V genes explain less than half, and the rest is unexplained. Within this sample are about 130,000 clones, with more than 60% of them counted one time only. Around 1.8% of the sample comes from the top ten. The sequenced material came from PBMCs. The receptors come from a woman in her forties in good health and CMV-seronegative.

The chain carries TRBV10-2 and TRBJ1-2; maybe TRBD1 (5 bases). The CDR3 spans 15 residues. Trimming took off 3 bases at V and 0 bases at J, with 11 bases between the two ends. Germline CDR1 is WSHSY and CDR2 is SAAADI. CDR3 sequence (DNA): TGCGCCAGCAGTGATCCGCAGGGCCCTAACTATGGCTACACCTTC. It codes for CASSDPQGPNYGYTF.

J is TRBJ2-7 and V is TRBV27, with 7 bases identical to TRBD2. The J segment lost 13 bases and the V segment lost 1 base, leaving 13 bases of the junction unmatched. The CDR3 spans 14 residues. CDR1 MNHEY and CDR2 SMNVEV come from the germline V gene (reference sequence). Here the CDR3 DNA reads TGTGCCAGCAGTTTATGGGGAGGGGACCCGCGGTACTACTTC. Residues: CASSLWGGDPRYYF.

V usage is TRBV5-5 and J usage is TRBJ1-3; D is unclear. In germline, CDR1 is SGHKS, CDR2 YYEKEE (reference sequence). The length of the CDR3 is 15 residues. V was shortened by 4 bases and J by 3 bases, with 14 bases between the two germline ends. DNA of the CDR3: TGTGCCAGCAGCCCCGGCGGAGGGCTTGGAAACACCATATATTTT. It yields the protein CASSPGGGLGNTIYF.

The chain employs TRBV5-8 and TRBJ2-7, with TRBD2 matching 9 bases. The V gene's germline CDR1 is SGHTS and CDR2 YDEGEE. The CDR3 runs to 17 residues. Unmatched junction bases numbered 14, after V lost 5 bases and J lost 2 bases. CDR3 coding DNA: TGTGCCAGCAGAACCCTCCCTGGCGGGAGGGGACCCTACGAGCAGTACTTC. Amino acid sequence: CASRTLPGGRGPYEQYF.

The chain has TRBV27 and TRBJ2-2; TRBD1 might be the D (5 bases). Trimming cost V 5 bases and J 6 bases, with 16 bases left between them. The CDR3 consists of 15 residues. Germline values: CDR1 MNHEY, CDR2 SMNVEV (reference sequence). CDR3 DNA sequence: TGTGCCAGCAGTCCCCGCCCGTCAGGGTCCGGGGAGCTGTTTTTT. Translating it yields CASSPRPSGSGELFF.

There are a few counts of this clone. The chain has TRBV28 and TRBJ2-3; D might be TRBD2 (7 bases). V lost 6 bases and J 2 bases, leaving 15 bases between the germline ends. CDR1 and CDR2 from the germline V gene are MDHEN and SYDVKM. CDR3 length: 15 residues. The chain's CDR3 is CASRWGEGDTDTQYF. CDR3 in DNA: TGTGCCAGCAGGTGGGGGGAGGGGGACACAGATACGCAGTATTTT.

Notes on this clone: The same CDR3 can be traced to other DNA sequences in this sample. This sequence joins TRBV19 and TRBJ1-1, with a possible D match to TRBD1 (5 bases). Trimming removed 2 bases at V and 3 bases at J, with 7 bases between. CDR3 length: 13 amino acids. Germline CDR1 is LNHDA and CDR2 is SQIVND (reference sequence). Written as DNA, the CDR3 is TGTGCCAGTAGTATAAGGGGTTACACTGAAGCTTTCTTT. Amino acids: CASSIRGYTEAFF.

The V call is TRBV6-5, the J call TRBJ2-2, with D perhaps matching TRBD2 (7 bases). The CDR3 consists of 16 residues. The V end lost 1 base, the J end lost 5 bases, and 14 bases lay between the germline ends. Germline values: CDR1 MNHEY, CDR2 SVGAGI. The CDR3 loop reads CASSYYAGASTGELFF. Here the CDR3 DNA reads TGTGCCAGCAGTTACTACGCGGGGGCATCTACCGGGGAGCTGTTTTTT.

The chain combines TRBV5-8 with TRBJ1-1, with D possibly matching TRBD1 (5 bases). Trimming cost V 7 bases and J 0 bases, with 13 bases left between them. The CDR3 consists of 14 residues. Per germline, CDR1 SGHTS and CDR2 YDEGEE. CDR3 in amino acids: CASFLEGMNTEAFF. CDR3 DNA: TGTGCCAGCTTCCTGGAGGGGATGAACACTGAAGCTTTCTTT.

The chain joins TRBV11-2 to TRBJ1-1; D not resolved. The CDR3 has 15 residues. The germline gives CDR1 SGHAT, CDR2 FQNNGV. Trimming shortened V by 3 bases and J by 3 bases, and 14 bases separated the two germline ends. CDR3: CASSFPRQVYTEAFF. CDR3 sequence (DNA): TGTGCCAGCAGCTTTCCACGGCAGGTCTACACTGAAGCTTTCTTT. Filled out from reference TRBV11-2 and TRBJ1-1, the complete variable domain reads EAGVAQSPRYKIIEKRQSVAFWCNPISGHATLYWYQQILGQGPKLLIQFQNNGVVDDSQLPKDRFSAERLKGVDSTLKIQPAKLEDSAVYLCASSFPRQVYTEAFFGQGTRLTVV.

The chain employs TRBV28 and TRBJ2-2, with 8 bases matching TRBD1. Germline V gene lookup returns CDR1 MDHEN and CDR2 SYDVKM. This CDR3 region has 16 residues. The V gene end was trimmed by 7 bases and the J gene end by 4 bases; junction bases not matched to a gene: 11. The CDR3 loop reads CASNLHGTGGTGELFF. Written as DNA, the CDR3 is TGTGCCAGCAACCTACACGGGACAGGTGGCACCGGGGAGCTGTTTTTT.

Only one count was recorded for this clone. The rearrangement links TRBV28 to TRBJ2-5; the D is unclear. Germline V gene sequence: CDR1 MDHEN, CDR2 SYDVKM. This CDR3 comprises 13 residues. The germline V and J ends were trimmed by 8 bases and 4 bases, with 14 bases remaining between them. In DNA form, the CDR3 reads TGTGCCAGCGGAAGAGGAGTACGAGAGACCCAGTACTTC. It yields the protein CASGRGVRETQYF.

The chain uses TRBV27 and TRBJ2-1, with 8 bases that match TRBD1. Losses at the gene ends were 3 bases for V and 2 bases for J; bases not matched to a gene: 9. Germline V gives CDR1 MNHEY, CDR2 SMNVEV (reference sequence). The CDR3 contains 17 residues. CDR3 protein: CASSFAIAGGPYNEQFF. CDR3 DNA sequence: TGTGCCAGCAGTTTTGCTATCGCAGGGGGCCCCTACAATGAGCAGTTCTTC.

The gene calls are TRBV5-1 and TRBJ2-1; possibly TRBD1 for D (5 bases). Germline lookup yields CDR1 SGHRS and CDR2 YFSETQ. This CDR3 comprises 16 residues. V gave up 0 bases and J gave up 4 bases, with 14 bases separating them. The CDR3 loop is CASSLGGGSLYNEQFF. The DNA of the CDR3 is TGCGCCAGCAGCTTGGGGGGCGGCAGTCTTTACAATGAGCAGTTCTTC.

The chain has TRBV2 and TRBJ2-3; TRBD2 aligns across 12 bases. Germline V gives CDR1 SNHLY, CDR2 FYNNEI. V was clipped by 9 bases and J by 0 bases; unmatched bases: 1. The CDR3 has 14 residues. The CDR3 spells CARGTSGSTDTQYF. The CDR3 bases are TGTGCCAGGGGGACTAGCGGGAGCACAGATACGCAGTATTTT.

This chain uses TRBV5-4 with TRBJ2-1; tentative D call: TRBD1 (6 bases). V shed 4 bases and J shed 0 bases, with 14 bases lying between them. CDR3 length: 16 residues. Germline values: CDR1 SGHNT, CDR2 YYREEE (reference sequence). CDR3 sequence reads: CASSRERGGSYNEQFF. CDR3 bases: TGTGCCAGCAGCCGGGAACGAGGGGGCTCCTACAATGAGCAGTTCTTC. Full variable domain (remainder filled in from reference TRBV5-4 and TRBJ2-1): ETGVTQSPTHLIKTRGQQVTLRCSSQSGHNTVSWYQQALGQGPQFIFQYYREEENGRGNFPPRFSGLQFPNYSSELNVNALELDDSALYLCASSRERGGSYNEQFFGPGTRLTVL.

V and J are TRBV7-8 and TRBJ2-5, with 9 bases identical to TRBD1. V trimming: 5 bases; J trimming: 5 bases; junction bases outside the gene matches: 3. CDR3 length: 13 amino acids. Germline-derived CDR1 and CDR2 are SGHVS and FQNEAQ. CDR3 DNA: TGTGCCAGCAGCCAGACAGGGGGGGAGACCCAGTACTTC. It codes for CASSQTGGETQYF. Complete variable domain (other parts from reference TRBV7-8 and TRBJ2-5): GAGVSQSPRYKVAKRGQDVALRCDPISGHVSLFWYQQALGQGPEFLTYFQNEAQLDKSGLPSDRFFAERPEGSVSTLKIQRTQQEDSAVYLCASSQTGGETQYFGPGTRLLVL.

The chain couples TRBV19 to TRBJ1-3; D perhaps matches TRBD1 (6 bases). Trimming stripped 11 bases from V and 2 bases from J, with 19 bases between. The CDR3 is 15 residues long. CDR1 LNHDA and CDR2 SQIVND come from the germline V gene (reference sequence). CDR3 DNA: TGTGCCTCGGGTGGGGATACAGGGACTGGAAACACCATATATTTT. It is translated as CASGGDTGTGNTIYF.

V usage is TRBV7-6 and J usage is TRBJ2-7; weak D call: TRBD2 (6 bases). V lost 1 base and J lost 0, with 10 bases in between. This CDR3 is 15 amino acids long. The germline V gene has CDR1 SGHVS and CDR2 FNYEAQ. The CDR3 region is CASSLELAYSYEQYF. As DNA, the CDR3 is TGTGCCAGCAGCTTAGAGCTAGCGTACTCCTACGAGCAGTACTTC. The full variable domain, its missing parts supplied by reference TRBV7-6 and TRBJ2-7, is GAGVSQSPRYKVTKRGQDVALRCDPISGHVSLYWYRQALGQGPEFLTYFNYEAQQDKSGLPNDRFSAERPEGSISTLTIQRTEQRDSAMYRCASSLELAYSYEQYFGPGTRLTVT.

This sequence joins TRBV5-1 and TRBJ2-3, with 7 nucleotides matching TRBD1. The germline V gene has CDR1 SGHRS and CDR2 YFSETQ. This CDR3 spans 12 amino acids. J gave up 5 bases and V 4 bases, and 1 base lay outside the gene matches. The chain's CDR3 is CASSRTGDTQYF. For the CDR3, the DNA is TGCGCCAGCAGCCGGACAGGAGATACGCAGTATTTT.

V gene TRBV30 combines with J gene TRBJ2-1, with 10 bases lining up with TRBD2. The CDR3 totals 14 residues. V lost 5 bases and J lost 12; bases outside the gene matches: 13. Germline V gene sequence: CDR1 GTSNPN, CDR2 SVGIG (reference sequence). Here the CDR3 DNA reads TGTGCCTGGGAGCGGGGGGGCCGGGCCTATGGGCAGTTCTTC. It is translated as CAWERGGRAYGQFF.